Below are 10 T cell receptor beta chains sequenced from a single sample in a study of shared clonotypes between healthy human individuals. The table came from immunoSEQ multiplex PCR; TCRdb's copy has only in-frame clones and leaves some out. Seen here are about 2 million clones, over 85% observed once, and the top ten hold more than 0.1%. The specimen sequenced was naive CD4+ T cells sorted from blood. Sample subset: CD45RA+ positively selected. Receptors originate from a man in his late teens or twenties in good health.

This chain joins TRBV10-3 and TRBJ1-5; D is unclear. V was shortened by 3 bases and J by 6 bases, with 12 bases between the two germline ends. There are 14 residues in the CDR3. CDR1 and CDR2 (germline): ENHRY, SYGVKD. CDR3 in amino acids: CAISDDGVVQPQHF. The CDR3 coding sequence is TGTGCCATCAGTGATGACGGAGTTGTTCAGCCCCAGCATTTT.

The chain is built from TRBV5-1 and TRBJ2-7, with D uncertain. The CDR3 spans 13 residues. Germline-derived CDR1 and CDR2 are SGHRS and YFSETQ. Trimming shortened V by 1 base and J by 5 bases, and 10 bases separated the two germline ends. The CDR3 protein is CASSLRGGHEQYF. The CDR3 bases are TGCGCCAGCAGCTTGAGAGGTGGCCACGAGCAGTACTTC.

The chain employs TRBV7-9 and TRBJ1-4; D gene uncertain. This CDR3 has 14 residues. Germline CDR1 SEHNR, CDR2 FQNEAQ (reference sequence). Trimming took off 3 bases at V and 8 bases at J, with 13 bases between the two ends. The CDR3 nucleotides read TGTGCCAGCAGCTTTGACACTGTGAGAGAAAAACTGTTTTTT. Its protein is CASSFDTVREKLFF.

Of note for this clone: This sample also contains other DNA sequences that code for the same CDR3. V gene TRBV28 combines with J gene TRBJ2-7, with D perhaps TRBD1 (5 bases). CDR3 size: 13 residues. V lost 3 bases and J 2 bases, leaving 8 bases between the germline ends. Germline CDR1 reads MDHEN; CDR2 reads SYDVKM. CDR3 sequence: CASSLGRTYEQYF. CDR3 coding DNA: TGTGCCAGCAGTTTGGGGCGAACCTACGAGCAGTACTTC.

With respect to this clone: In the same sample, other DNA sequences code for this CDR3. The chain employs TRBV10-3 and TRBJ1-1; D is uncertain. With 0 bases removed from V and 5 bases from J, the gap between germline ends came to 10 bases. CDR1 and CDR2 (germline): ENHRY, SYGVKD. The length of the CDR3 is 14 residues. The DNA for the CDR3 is TGTGCCATCAGTGAGTCGACGGGAGTAACTGAAGCTTTCTTT. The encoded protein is CAISESTGVTEAFF.

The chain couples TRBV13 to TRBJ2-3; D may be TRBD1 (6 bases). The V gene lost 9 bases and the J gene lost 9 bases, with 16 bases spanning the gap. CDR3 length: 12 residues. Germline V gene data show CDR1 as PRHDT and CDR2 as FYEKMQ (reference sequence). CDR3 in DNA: TGTGCCAGTGGGGGCGGCGGTGTCACGCAGTATTTT. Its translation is CASGGGGVTQYF. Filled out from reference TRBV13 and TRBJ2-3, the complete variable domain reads AAGVIQSPRHLIKEKRETATLKCYPIPRHDTVYWYQQGPGQDPQFLISFYEKMQSDKGSIPDRFSAQQFSDYHSELNMSSLELGDSALYFCASGGGGVTQYFGPGTRLTVL.

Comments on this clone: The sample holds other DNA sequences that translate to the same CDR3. The CDR3 spells CASSLARGEKLFF. As DNA, the CDR3 is TGCGCCAGCAGCTTGGCCCGGGGGGAAAAACTGTTTTTT. The chain has TRBV5-1 and TRBJ1-4; a possible D gene is TRBD1 (5 bases). The CDR3 is made up of 13 amino acids. Germline CDR1 reads SGHRS; CDR2 reads YFSETQ. Trimming pared 0 bases from V and 8 bases from J, leaving 8 bases between. Full variable domain (outside the CDR3, taken from reference TRBV5-1 and TRBJ1-4): KAGVTQTPRYLIKTRGQQVTLSCSPISGHRSVSWYQQTPGQGLQFLFEYFSETQRNKGNFPGRFSGRQFSNSRSEMNVSTLELGDSALYLCASSLARGEKLFFGSGTQLSVL.

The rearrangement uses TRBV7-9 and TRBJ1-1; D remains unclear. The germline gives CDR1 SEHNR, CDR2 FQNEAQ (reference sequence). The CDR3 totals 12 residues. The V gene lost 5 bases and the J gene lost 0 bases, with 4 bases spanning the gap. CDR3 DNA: TGTGCCAGCAGCCCCCTGAACACTGAAGCTTTCTTT. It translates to CASSPLNTEAFF.

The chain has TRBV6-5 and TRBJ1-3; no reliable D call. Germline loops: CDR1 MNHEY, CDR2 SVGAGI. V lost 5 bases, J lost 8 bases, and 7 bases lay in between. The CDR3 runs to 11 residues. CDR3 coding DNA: TGTGCCAGCAGTCAGGAAGACACCATATATTTT. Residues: CASSQEDTIYF.

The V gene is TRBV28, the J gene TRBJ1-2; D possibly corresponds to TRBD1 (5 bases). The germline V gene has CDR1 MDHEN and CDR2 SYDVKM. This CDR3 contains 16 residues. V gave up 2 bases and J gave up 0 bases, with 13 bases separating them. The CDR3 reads CASSLPGLATNYGYTF. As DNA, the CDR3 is TGTGCCAGCAGTTTACCAGGGCTGGCTACTAACTATGGCTACACCTTC.